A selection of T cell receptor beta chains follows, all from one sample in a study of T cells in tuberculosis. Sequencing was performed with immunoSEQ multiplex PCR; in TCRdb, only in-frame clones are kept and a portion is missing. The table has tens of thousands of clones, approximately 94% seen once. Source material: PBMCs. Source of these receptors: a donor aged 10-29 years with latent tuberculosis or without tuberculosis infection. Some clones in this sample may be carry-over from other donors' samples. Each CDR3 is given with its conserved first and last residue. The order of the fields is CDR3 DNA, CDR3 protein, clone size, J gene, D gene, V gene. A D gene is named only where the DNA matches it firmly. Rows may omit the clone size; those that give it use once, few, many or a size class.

TGTGCCAGCAGTCCTCAACTGGGACAGGGAAACGGGAAGCCCCAGCATTTT CASSPQLGQGNGKPQHF NA TRBJ1-5 TRBD1 TRBV2
TGTGCCAGCAGCTTAATGTTTCGTTGGGAGGAAACAAATGAAATGTCTAGCACAGATACGCAGTATTTT CASSLMFRWEETNEMSSTDTQYF NA TRBJ2-3 NA TRBV13
TGTGCCTGGACAGAGGGTTTGGCCAAAAACATTCAGTACTTC CAWTEGLAKNIQYF few TRBJ2-4 NA TRBV30
TGTGCCAGCAGTGAAACCCGGACAGGGGGCCCCTACAATGAGCAGTTCTTC CASSETRTGGPYNEQFF NA TRBJ2-1 TRBD1 TRBV2
TGTGCCAGCAGCTTAGAAGTCAGGGTGAGCACTGAAGCTTTCTTT CASSLEVRVSTEAFF NA TRBJ1-1 NA TRBV11-2
TGTGCCAGCAGCCCCGACCCGACTCATTGGCGTACAGATACGCAGTATTTT CASSPDPTHWRTDTQYF once TRBJ2-3 NA TRBV7-2
TGTGCCACCTCTAGGACAGGTTACACAGATACGCAGTATTTT CATSRTGYTDTQYF NA TRBJ2-3 TRBD1 TRBV15
TGTGCCAGCAGCCCTAGTAGCTCTGGAAACACCATATATTTT CASSPSSSGNTIYF NA TRBJ1-3 NA TRBV6-6
TGTGCCAGCAGCGCCGGGACAGGGAACAATCAGCCCCAGCATTTT CASSAGTGNNQPQHF NA TRBJ1-5 TRBD1 TRBV7-9
TGTGCCTGGAGTGTACTAAGGATCGGTTACGAGCAGTACTTC CAWSVLRIGYEQYF NA TRBJ2-7 NA TRBV30
TGTGCCAGCAGGGGCCCGGGACTAGCGGGAGAGGCGTACAATGAGCAGTTCTTC CASRGPGLAGEAYNEQFF once TRBJ2-1 TRBD2 TRBV9
TGTGCCAGCAGTACACAGCGGGGGGCGAACAATGAGCAGTTCTTC CASSTQRGANNEQFF NA TRBJ2-1 TRBD2 TRBV6-1
TGCGCCAGCAGCTTGGGGCGGCCCTCCTACGAGCAGTACTTC CASSLGRPSYEQYF once TRBJ2-7 NA TRBV5-1
TGCGCCAGCAGCTTGGAGGGACAGGGGATTTCCGGCTACACCTTC CASSLEGQGISGYTF medium-sized TRBJ1-2 TRBD1 TRBV5-1
TGTGCCAGTAGTATAAGGTCAGGATACTCCTACAATGAGCAGTTCTTC CASSIRSGYSYNEQFF NA TRBJ2-1 NA TRBV19
TGTGCCAGCAGCTTACCCGACGGGATTGCTTTCTTT CASSLPDGIAFF NA TRBJ1-1 NA TRBV11-2
TGTGCCAGCAGCAGAAAGGGGGAAGTGACGGAGACCCAGTACTTC CASSRKGEVTETQYF once TRBJ2-5 NA TRBV11-1
TGTGCCAGCAACGTAGGGGATAGCAATCAGCCCCAGCATTTT CASNVGDSNQPQHF NA TRBJ1-5 NA TRBV28
TGTGCCAGCAGCTTACCGACTAGCGGGAGGGCCGGGGAGCTGTTTTTT CASSLPTSGRAGELFF NA TRBJ2-2 TRBD2 TRBV7-8
TGTGCCAGCTCACCCCTGCGGGCTGCGAACACCGGGGAGCTGTTTTTT CASSPLRAANTGELFF NA TRBJ2-2 NA TRBV18
TGTGCCAGCAGCTTAGCCGGGACAGGGGAGGCAGGGAACTATGGCTACACCTTC CASSLAGTGEAGNYGYTF NA TRBJ1-2 TRBD1 TRBV7-6
TGTGCCAGTAGTTCCCTGGGCAGGGGTGGCTACACCTTC CASSSLGRGGYTF NA TRBJ1-2 NA TRBV19
TGTGCCTGGAGTGTTTACATCCGTAAGGAGGTTCGGGAGACCCAGTACTTC CAWSVYIRKEVRETQYF NA TRBJ2-5 NA TRBV30
TGTGCCAGCAGATTGGAAAGCGGAGCCTACGAGCAGTACTTC CASRLESGAYEQYF once TRBJ2-7 NA TRBV27